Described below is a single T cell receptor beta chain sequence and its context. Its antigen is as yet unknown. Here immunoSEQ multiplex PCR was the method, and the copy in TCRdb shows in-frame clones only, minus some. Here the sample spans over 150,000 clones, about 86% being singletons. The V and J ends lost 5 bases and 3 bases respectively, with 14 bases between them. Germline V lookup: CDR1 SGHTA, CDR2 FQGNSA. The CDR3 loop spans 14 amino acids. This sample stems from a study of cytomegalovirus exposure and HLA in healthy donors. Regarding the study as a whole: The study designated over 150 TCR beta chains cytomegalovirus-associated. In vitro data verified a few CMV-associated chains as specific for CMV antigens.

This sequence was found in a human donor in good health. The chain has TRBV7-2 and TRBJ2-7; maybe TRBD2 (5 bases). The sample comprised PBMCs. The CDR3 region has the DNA TGTGCCAGCAGCCTCCAAGGACTGGTCTACGAGCAGTACTTC. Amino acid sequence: CASSLQGLVYEQYF.